The 17 T cell receptor beta chains in this list originate from one sample, sequenced in a study of blood T cell repertoires in COVID-19. Some clones are missing from TCRdb's copy, which holds only in-frame ones; the method was immunoSEQ multiplex PCR. The sample has around 40,000 clones; 87% are singletons. Input material: peripheral blood. These receptor sequences come from a man in his 60s with COVID-19, enrolled during active disease.

V and J are TRBV19 and TRBJ1-4; 7 bases line up with TRBD1. Germline lookup yields CDR1 LNHDA and CDR2 SQIVND (reference sequence). The CDR3 spans 13 residues. V was pared by 10 bases and J by 4 bases, with 6 bases of the junction left unmatched. CDR3 coding DNA: TGTGCCACCTCCGGGACAGTTAATGAAAAACTGTTTTTT. It specifies CATSGTVNEKLFF.

The rearrangement joins TRBV9 to TRBJ2-3; tentatively, D is TRBD2 (5 bases). Germline CDR1 SGDLS, CDR2 YYNGEE. The CDR3 length is 13 residues. Trimming stripped 0 bases from V and 7 bases from J, with 9 bases between. CDR3 in amino acids: CASSVEVGNTQYF. In nucleotides, the CDR3 is TGTGCCAGCAGCGTAGAGGTCGGGAATACGCAGTATTTT.

V gene TRBV30 combines with J gene TRBJ1-1, with D perhaps TRBD1 (6 bases). The V gene lost 1 base and the J gene lost 1 base, with 7 bases spanning the gap. The germline V gene has CDR1 GTSNPN and CDR2 SVGIG (reference sequence). The CDR3 totals 13 residues. DNA of the CDR3: TGTGCCTGGAGTGGGACAGAGAACACTGAAGCTTTCTTT. Its protein is CAWSGTENTEAFF.

The V and J genes are TRBV9 and TRBJ2-1; TRBD2 matches 10 bases. The germline V gene encodes CDR1 SGDLS and CDR2 YYNGEE. After removal of 0 bases from V and 4 bases from J, the junction contained 7 bases not matched to a gene. The CDR3 consists of 17 residues. The CDR3 loop is CASSVAGGTSVYNEQFF. CDR3 DNA sequence: TGTGCCAGCAGCGTAGCTGGGGGGACTAGCGTTTACAATGAGCAGTTCTTC.

As regards this clone: The same CDR3 arises from other DNA sequences in this sample as well. The rearrangement uses TRBV7-2 and TRBJ1-2; 9 nucleotides match TRBD1. With V trimmed by 4 bases and J by 8 bases, 8 bases remained unmatched. Germline V lookup: CDR1 SGHTA, CDR2 FQGNSA. The CDR3 totals 14 residues. The CDR3 nucleotides read TGTGCCAGCAGCTCCTCCGGGACAGGGTACGGCTACACCTTC. As protein: CASSSSGTGYGYTF.

CDR3 sequence: CASSGGGGRPFSYEQYF. CDR3 bases: TGCGCCAGCAGCGGGGGGGGCGGACGACCCTTTTCCTACGAGCAGTACTTC. V and J are TRBV5-1 and TRBJ2-7; weak D call: TRBD2 (7 bases). This CDR3 has 17 residues. Germline CDR1 reads SGHRS; CDR2 reads YFSETQ. V was shortened by 4 bases and J by 1 base, with 21 bases between the two germline ends.

The CDR3, as DNA: TGCAGCGTTGCGAAGGGACAGGCGGGCGAGCAGTACTTC. It codes for CSVAKGQAGEQYF. V gene TRBV29-1 combines with J gene TRBJ2-7; 8 positions agree with TRBD1. Per germline, CDR1 SQVTM and CDR2 ANQGSEA. This CDR3 region has 13 residues. Losses at the gene ends were 4 bases for V and 6 bases for J; bases not matched to a gene: 8.

The V call is TRBV30, the J call TRBJ2-1; 10 nucleotides align to TRBD1. This CDR3 contains 15 residues. Trimming removed 6 bases from V and 7 bases from J; junction bases left unmatched: 12. Germline-derived CDR1 and CDR2 are GTSNPN and SVGIG (reference sequence). CDR3 in amino acids: CACGRGQGRINEQFF. The DNA for the CDR3 is TGTGCCTGCGGCCGGGGACAGGGGAGGATAAATGAGCAGTTCTTC.

The chain recombines TRBV28 with TRBJ1-2; D might be TRBD1 (5 bases). Germline V CDR1 and CDR2: MDHEN, SYDVKM. Trimming left V 1 base short and J 8 bases short, with 14 bases between. The CDR3 consists of 14 residues. CDR3 sequence reads: CASSLSGGGGGYTF. The CDR3 DNA reads as TGTGCCAGCAGTTTATCGGGCGGCGGGGGAGGCTACACCTTC.

The J gene is TRBJ2-3, the V gene TRBV5-1, with a tentative D call TRBD1 (6 bases). CDR3 size: 18 residues. Germline values: CDR1 SGHRS, CDR2 YFSETQ. Trimming took 5 bases from V and 2 from J, leaving 24 bases between them. CDR3 residues: CASSWGLRNLPHTDTQYF. The CDR3 DNA follows: TGCGCCAGCAGTTGGGGGCTAAGGAACCTACCACACACAGATACGCAGTATTTT.

The chain recombines TRBV7-9 with TRBJ2-1; D remains ambiguous. The CDR3 has 11 residues. The V gene's germline CDR1 is SEHNR and CDR2 FQNEAQ (reference sequence). Trimming pared 8 bases from V and 10 bases from J, leaving 12 bases between. Here the CDR3 reads CASGTMEEQFF. CDR3 nucleotides: TGTGCCAGCGGTACTATGGAGGAGCAGTTCTTC.

The gene calls are TRBV6-6 and TRBJ1-5, with 9 bases fitting TRBD1. Germline assignment: CDR1 MNHNY and CDR2 SVGAGI (reference sequence). The CDR3 has 14 residues. The V gene end was trimmed by 8 bases and the J gene end by 1 base; junction bases not matched to a gene: 3. CDR3 nucleotide sequence: TGTGCCAGCCTGGACAGGGGAAGCAATCAGCCCCAGCATTTT. Protein product: CASLDRGSNQPQHF.

This chain links TRBV15 with TRBJ1-1; D gene uncertain. The V end was cut by 8 bases, the J end by 2 bases, with 9 bases between. The CDR3 runs 12 residues. Germline CDR1 is LNHNV and CDR2 is YYDKDF (reference sequence). Here the CDR3 DNA reads TGTGCCACCCTCAGTGTAAACACTGAAGCTTTCTTT. Translation: CATLSVNTEAFF.

V gene TRBV19 combines with J gene TRBJ2-5; possible D gene TRBD2, 5 bases. Germline CDR1 LNHDA, CDR2 SQIVND (reference sequence). Trimming removed 6 bases at V and 1 base at J, with 9 bases between. The CDR3 has 13 residues. The CDR3 region has the DNA TGTGCCAGTAGCCGAGGGCTCCAAGAGACCCAGTACTTC. This translates into CASSRGLQETQYF.

Comments on this clone: The limits of the CDR3 on the DNA are not certain, so only TCRdb's listed CDR3 is given. The chain links TRBV30 to TRBJ2-2; TRBD2 is the table's D call, not checked against the DNA. The CDR3 comprises 12 residues, both ends counted. In germline, CDR1 is GTSNPN, CDR2 SVGIG (reference sequence). CDR3 amino acids: CAWSFGAGELFF.

This clone was counted between two and nine times. The rearrangement links TRBV3-1 (or the pseudogene TRBV3-2) to TRBJ2-7; 8 bases align to TRBD1. The CDR3 is 14 residues long. J lost 1 base, V lost 5 bases, and 4 bases had no gene match. Germline-derived CDR1 and CDR2 are LGHDT and YNNKEL (reference sequence). CDR3 loop: CASSSGTGSYEQYF. CDR3 nucleotides: TGTGCCAGCAGCTCCGGGACAGGATCCTACGAGCAGTACTTC.

The genes are TRBV14 and TRBJ2-3; possibly TRBD2 for D (5 bases). The V gene lost 0 bases and the J gene lost 2 bases, with 9 bases spanning the gap. The CDR3 has 15 amino acids. Per the germline V gene, CDR1 is SGHDN and CDR2 is FVKESK. This CDR3 reads CASSQEAAYTDTQYF. The DNA for the CDR3 is TGTGCCAGCAGCCAAGAAGCGGCCTACACAGATACGCAGTATTTT.